This T cell receptor (beta chain) was identified in a study of PD-L1 blockade in urothelial cancer. The overall study: About nine tenths of the roughly 30 patients comprised males who had bladder-origin urothelial cancer. Prior chemotherapy in patients spanned 0 to 3 regimens.

Time point of the sample: peripheral blood 6 weeks after treatment start. Individual patients had between 1 and 8 samples, taken pretreatment and on-treatment. The CDR3 covers 15 residues. Trimming shortened V by 4 bases and J by 5 bases, and 17 bases separated the two germline ends. Germline V lookup: CDR1 SGHDN, CDR2 FVKESK. Every PCR got spiked synthetic TCR analog templates. Using immunoSEQ multiplex PCR, the repertoire was profiled, and TCRdb retains in-frame clones only, with some absent. This table holds tens of thousands of clones, approximately 86% found once. The clonotype comes from a man aged 55 to 70 with urothelial cancer. This chain uses TRBV14 with TRBJ1-2; the D is unclear. The sample here was PBMCs, taken around atezolizumab (anti-PD-L1) treatment. CDR3 loop: CASSRSPGQQYGYTF. The CDR3 DNA reads as TGTGCCAGCAGCCGAAGTCCTGGGCAGCAATATGGCTACACCTTC. Full variable domain (rest looked up from reference TRBV14 and TRBJ1-2): EAGVTQFPSHSVIEKGQTVTLRCDPISGHDNLYWYRRVMGKEIKFLLHFVKESKQDESGMPNNRFLAERTGGTYSTLKVQPAELEDSGVYFCASSRSPGQQYGYTFGSGTRLTVV.